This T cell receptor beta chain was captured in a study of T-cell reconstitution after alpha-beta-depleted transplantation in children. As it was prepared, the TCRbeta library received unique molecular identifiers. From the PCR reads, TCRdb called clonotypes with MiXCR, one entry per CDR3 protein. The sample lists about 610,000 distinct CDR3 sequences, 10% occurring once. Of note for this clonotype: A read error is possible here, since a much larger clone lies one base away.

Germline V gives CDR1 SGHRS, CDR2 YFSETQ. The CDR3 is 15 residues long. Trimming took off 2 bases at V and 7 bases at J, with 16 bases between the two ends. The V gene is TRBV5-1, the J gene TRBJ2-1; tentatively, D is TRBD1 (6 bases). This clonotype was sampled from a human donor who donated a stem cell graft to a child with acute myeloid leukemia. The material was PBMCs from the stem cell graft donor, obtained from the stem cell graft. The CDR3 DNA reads TGCGCCAGCAGCTTAGAGGGGGTGATTGGGAATGAGCAGTTCTTC. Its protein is CASSLEGVIGNEQFF.